This TCR beta chain was sequenced for a study of shared clonotypes between healthy human individuals. Study information: The study drew on a couple of women and three men aged 18 to 49 as donors.

Study results and limitations: Generation of non-shared clonotypes was less probable than generation of clonotypes shared by all four donors. For naive CD4 cells, roughly 4.6% of clonotypes were shared across a few donors.

Researchers partitioned CD4+ cells into CD45RA+ naive and CD45RA-negative memory subsets. With 3 bases removed from V and 6 bases from J, the gap between germline ends came to 13 bases. This CDR3 is built from 14 residues. Per germline, CDR1 ENHRY and CDR2 SYGVKD. Points on this clone: Its antigen is not identified.

Here immunoSEQ multiplex PCR was the method, and the copy in TCRdb shows in-frame clones only, minus some. Among about 2.4 million clones listed, more than 90% were seen once. The sequencing input was naive CD4+ T cells sorted from blood. Stated subset: CD45RA+ positively selected. V gene TRBV10-3 combines with J gene TRBJ2-3; D gene ambiguous. The source is a man aged 18 to 29 in good health. The DNA of the CDR3 is TGTGCCATCAGTGACTCAACCCCCACTGATACGCAGTATTTT. Protein: CAISDSTPTDTQYF.